The clone carrying this T cell receptor (beta chain) was seen only a few times. Its antigen is not known. The source of the sample is a study of vaccination and CD4 T cells after COVID-19. Cultured CD4+ T cell DNA was sequenced using the Oncomine TCR Beta short-read assay. DNA came from CD4+ T cells after culture. From the PCR reads, TCRdb called clonotypes with MiXCR, one entry per CDR3 protein. The data contain roughly 11,000 distinct CDR3 sequences, almost 40% of them singletons. V lost 3 bases to trimming and J lost 0 bases, with 9 bases between them. The germline gives CDR1 MDHEN, CDR2 SYDVKM. The CDR3 spans 15 residues. This sample's treatment: approximately 9-day PBMC culture with coronavirus spike peptide pools or control peptides (ViraFEST assay). The unexposed donor's CD4+ T cells were collected before the COVID-19 pandemic (2011-2018).

This TCR was sampled from a human donor in good health. V and J are TRBV28 and TRBJ1-5; the D is unclear. The sample taken for sequencing was CD4+ T cells from blood, cultured in vitro. In DNA form, the CDR3 reads TGTGCCAGCAGTTTTTCAGATTATAGCAATCAGCCCCAGCATTTT. Translation: CASSFSDYSNQPQHF.